This is a list of T cell receptor beta chains from one sample in a study of Ad26.COV2.S vaccination and SARS-CoV-2 variants. Some clones are missing from TCRdb's copy, which holds only in-frame ones; the method was immunoSEQ multiplex PCR. The repertoire consists of hundreds of thousands of clones, with roughly 91% occurring once and the leading ten covering roughly 5%. Sequenced here: peripheral blood, sampled in a trial of Ad26.COV2.S vaccine versus placebo. These receptors were collected from a person aged 18-65 years who received the Ad26.COV2.S COVID-19 vaccine or a placebo. Each CDR3 is given with its conserved first and last residue. Fields, in order: D gene, clone size, V gene, J gene, CDR3 protein, CDR3 DNA. A D gene is named only where the DNA matches it firmly. Clone size is stated in some rows and not others, as once, few, many or a class when expanded.

>.|.|TRBV3-1/TRBV3-2|TRBJ2-3
CASSQDLGGNTDTQYF
TGTGCCAGCAGCCAAGATCTTGGGGGGAACACAGATACGCAGTATTTT
>.|.|TRBV24-1|TRBJ2-3
CATSDSTGGGTDTQYF
TGTGCCACCAGTGACTCCACAGGCGGGGGCACAGATACGCAGTATTTT
>.|.|TRBV28|TRBJ2-6
CASRIRGANVLTF
TGTGCCAGCAGGATTCGCGGGGCCAACGTCCTGACTTTC
>.|.|TRBV15|TRBJ1-2
CATSPRGAGYGYTF
TGTGCCACCAGTCCCAGGGGTGCAGGCTATGGCTACACCTTC
>.|.|TRBV18|TRBJ1-4
CASSPQETVVEKLFF
TGTGCCAGCTCACCACAAGAGACAGTCGTTGAAAAACTGTTTTTT
>.|.|TRBV7-2|TRBJ1-1
CASSLRRRMNTEAFF
TGTGCCAGCAGCTTAAGGAGGAGGATGAACACTGAAGCTTTCTTT
>.|.|TRBV11-1|TRBJ2-7
CASSQTDWTGNYEQYF
TGTGCCAGCAGTCAAACCGATTGGACGGGAAACTACGAGCAGTACTTC
>.|.|TRBV10-3|TRBJ2-1
CATRDSQFSYNEQFF
TGTGCCACCCGTGACAGTCAATTTTCCTACAATGAGCAGTTCTTC
>.|.|TRBV5-4|TRBJ2-6
CASNIGGANVLTF
TGTGCCAGCAACATCGGGGGGGCCAACGTCCTGACTTTC
>.|.|TRBV5-1|TRBJ2-1
CASRIVDEQFF
TGCGCCAGTAGGATAGTCGATGAGCAGTTCTTC
>TRBD2|.|TRBV5-1|TRBJ2-2
CASSLVSGTNTGELFF
TGCGCCAGCAGCTTGGTTAGCGGGACCAACACCGGGGAGCTGTTTTTT
>.|.|TRBV19|TRBJ1-5
CASSMSGNQPQHF
TGTGCCAGTAGTATGTCTGGGAATCAGCCCCAGCATTTT
>.|.|TRBV29-1|TRBJ2-1
CRGGDWGNEQFF
TGCAGGGGGGGAGACTGGGGCAATGAGCAGTTCTTC
>.|few|TRBV23-1|TRBJ1-1
CASSQSGWLAFF
TGCGCCAGCAGTCAATCGGGTTGGTTAGCTTTCTTT
>TRBD1|.|TRBV5-5|TRBJ2-6
CASSLAWDSSSGANVLTF
TGTGCCAGCAGCTTGGCCTGGGACAGCTCTTCTGGGGCCAACGTCCTGACTTTC
>TRBD2|once|TRBV4-2|TRBJ2-1
CASSQVSLRGGPDNEQFF
TGTGCCAGCAGCCAAGTTTCTCTGCGGGGGGGCCCCGACAATGAGCAGTTCTTC
>.|.|TRBV18|TRBJ2-3
CASSLPGDTQYF
TGTGCCAGCTCACTGCCGGGAGATACGCAGTATTTT
>TRBD1|.|TRBV7-8|TRBJ2-5
CASSSRDRLQETQYF
TGTGCCAGCAGCTCCAGGGACAGACTCCAAGAGACCCAGTACTTC
>.|.|TRBV11-2|TRBJ2-2
CASVERAIFNGELFF
TGTGCCAGCGTCGAGAGGGCGATTTTTAACGGGGAGCTGTTTTTT
>TRBD2|.|TRBV6-2/TRBV6-3|TRBJ2-7
CASSRYSGGAFNEQYF
TGTGCCAGCAGTCGATATAGCGGGGGGGCCTTCAACGAGCAGTACTTC
>.|.|TRBV27|TRBJ1-1
CASSLSGGIGTEAFF
TGTGCCAGCAGTTTATCGGGGGGTATTGGGACTGAAGCTTTCTTT
>TRBD1|.|TRBV5-1|TRBJ2-6
CASSTDRASGANVLTF
TGCGCCAGCAGCACAGACAGGGCCTCTGGGGCCAACGTCCTGACTTTC
>.|.|TRBV4-3|TRBJ1-3
CASSQDTGYSGNTIYF
TGCGCCAGCAGCCAAGATACAGGCTACTCTGGAAACACCATATATTTT
>TRBD2|.|TRBV7-9|TRBJ2-1
CASSITLAGPDEQFF
TGTGCCAGCAGCATTACACTAGCGGGACCGGATGAGCAGTTCTTC
>.|.|TRBV7-3|TRBJ2-7
CASSLYPGYTYEQYF
TGTGCCAGCAGCTTGTACCCAGGGTATACCTACGAGCAGTACTTC
>TRBD1|.|TRBV4-1|TRBJ1-1
CASSASGTGNTEAFF
TGCGCCAGCAGCGCTTCCGGGACAGGGAACACTGAAGCTTTCTTT
>TRBD1|.|TRBV9|TRBJ1-1
CASSETGANTEAFF
TGTGCCAGCAGCGAGACAGGGGCGAACACTGAAGCTTTCTTT
>TRBD2|.|TRBV30|TRBJ2-7
CAWSVGASGSYEQYF
TGTGCCTGGAGTGTAGGGGCTAGCGGGAGCTACGAGCAGTACTTC
>.|.|TRBV11-2|TRBJ2-1
CASSLWSGSYNEQFF
TGTGCCAGCAGCTTATGGTCCGGGAGCTACAATGAGCAGTTCTTC
>TRBD2|.|TRBV28|TRBJ2-3
CASSSLAGVTDTQYF
TGTGCCAGCAGTTCATTAGCGGGAGTCACAGATACGCAGTATTTT
>.|.|TRBV18|TRBJ2-7
CASSPSGRDYEQYF
TGTGCCAGCTCACCATCGGGCAGGGACTACGAGCAGTACTTC
>TRBD1|.|TRBV7-3|TRBJ2-2
CASSLTGGNTGELFF
TGTGCCAGCAGCCTGACAGGGGGGAACACCGGGGAGCTGTTTTTT
>TRBD2|.|TRBV5-4|TRBJ2-3
CASSPDRGLALQTDTQYF
TGTGCCAGCAGCCCCGACCGCGGACTAGCGCTACAAACAGATACGCAGTATTTT
>TRBD1|.|TRBV10-1|TRBJ1-6
CASRRQGHSPLHF
TGCGCCAGCCGGAGACAGGGCCATTCACCCCTCCACTTT
>.|once|TRBV9|TRBJ1-2
CASSVQGESGGYTF
TGTGCCAGCAGCGTTCAAGGGGAATCGGGTGGCTACACCTTC
>TRBD1|once|TRBV7-9|TRBJ2-1
CASSLGTGNEQFF
TGTGCCAGCAGCTTAGGGACAGGGAATGAGCAGTTCTTC
>TRBD2|once|TRBV27|TRBJ2-1
CASSFSGGPENEQFF
TGTGCCAGCAGTTTCTCGGGAGGGCCAGAAAATGAGCAGTTCTTC
>.|.|TRBV5-5|TRBJ2-1
CASSLEDGYNEQFF
TGTGCCAGCAGCTTGGAGGACGGTTACAATGAGCAGTTCTTC
>TRBD1|.|TRBV7-9|TRBJ2-7
CASSLVASSIPTGEEQYF
TGTGCCAGCAGCTTAGTAGCTTCTTCTATTCCGACAGGGGAAGAGCAGTACTTC
>.|.|TRBV7-9|TRBJ1-6
CASSLDGSPLHF
TGTGCCAGCAGCTTGGACGGTTCACCCCTCCACTTT
>.|.|TRBV19|TRBJ1-4
CASSIVPANEKLFF
TGTGCCAGTAGTATAGTTCCGGCTAATGAAAAACTGTTTTTT
>TRBD1|.|TRBV4-1|TRBJ1-5
CASSQDRDSSQPQHF
TGCGCCAGCAGCCAAGATAGGGACAGCAGTCAGCCCCAGCATTTT
>TRBD1|.|TRBV6-2/TRBV6-3|TRBJ2-7
CASSLQPGGARAYYEQYF
TGTGCCAGCAGCCTACAACCAGGGGGCGCGCGGGCCTATTACGAGCAGTACTTC
>.|.|TRBV13|TRBJ1-1
CASSPSLGSPGTEAFF
TGTGCCAGCAGCCCTAGTCTCGGATCCCCGGGGACTGAAGCTTTCTTT
>.|.|TRBV21-1|TRBJ2-3
CASSKCLDPGTGGLAGTSTDTQYF
TGTGCCAGCAGCAAATGCTTAGATCCCGGGACAGGGGGACTAGCGGGTACTAGCACAGATACGCAGTATTTT
>.|.|TRBV5-1|TRBJ1-1
CASRSTGFAEAFF
TGCGCCAGCAGGTCGACAGGATTCGCTGAAGCTTTCTTT